These 27 T cell receptor beta chains were all obtained from the same sample, sequenced in a study of T cell changes during pregnancy in multiple sclerosis. Data came from immunoSEQ multiplex PCR; TCRdb stores just in-frame clones and leaves some out. The table has fewer than 45,000 clones, roughly 89% seen once. This sample comprised CD4+ T cells from peripheral blood mononuclear cells, obtained in the second trimester of pregnancy. The receptor source for this set is a female donor in good health, enrolled as a control in a pregnancy study.

This chain joins TRBV5-1 and TRBJ2-1; TRBD2 is a possible D gene (6 bases). The CDR3 extends over 16 amino acids. Germline CDR1 SGHRS, CDR2 YFSETQ. With 0 bases removed from V and 5 bases from J, the gap between germline ends came to 15 bases. DNA for the CDR3: TGCGCCAGCAGCTTGGCGCTTGGGCGGGGAGACAATGAGCAGTTCTTC. It encodes CASSLALGRGDNEQFF.

The chain couples TRBV6-5 to TRBJ1-2, with 11 bases fitting TRBD1. The V and J ends lost 5 bases and 5 bases, in that order; junction bases with no gene match: 4. This CDR3 is built from 14 residues. The germline V gene encodes CDR1 MNHEY and CDR2 SVGAGI. Written as DNA, the CDR3 is TGTGCCAGCAGTGGACAGGGGGCATCGTATGGCTACACCTTC. As protein: CASSGQGASYGYTF.

CDR3 residues: CASSNDRGGETQYF. The CDR3 DNA follows: TGTGCCAGCAGCAACGACAGGGGGGGAGAGACCCAGTACTTC. The rearrangement uses TRBV7-9 and TRBJ2-5; TRBD1 agrees at 9 bases. From germline, CDR1 is SEHNR and CDR2 FQNEAQ (reference sequence). The CDR3 is 14 residues long. J was trimmed by 4 bases and V by 5 bases; bases with no gene match: 5.

The V gene is TRBV28, the J gene TRBJ1-4; 9 bases are a match to TRBD1. The CDR3 sequence is 13 residues long. CDR1 is MDHEN, CDR2 SYDVKM, per germline. The J segment lost 6 bases and the V segment lost 8 bases, leaving 4 bases of the junction unmatched. The CDR3 here is CASSGTGHEKLFF. The CDR3 DNA reads TGTGCCAGCTCCGGGACAGGGCATGAAAAACTGTTTTTT.

The rearrangement links TRBV11-2 to TRBJ1-2, with D perhaps TRBD1 (6 bases). Germline V lookup: CDR1 SGHAT, CDR2 FQNNGV. The CDR3 has 13 amino acids. Trimming took 5 bases from V and 3 from J, leaving 10 bases between them. In nucleotides, the CDR3 is TGTGCCAGCAGCCTAGGGGGGGACTATGGCTACACCTTC. The encoded protein is CASSLGGDYGYTF. Supplemented by reference TRBV11-2 and TRBJ1-2, the full variable domain reads EAGVAQSPRYKIIEKRQSVAFWCNPISGHATLYWYQQILGQGPKLLIQFQNNGVVDDSQLPKDRFSAERLKGVDSTLKIQPAKLEDSAVYLCASSLGGDYGYTFGSGTRLTVV.

V is TRBV6-5 and J is TRBJ2-7, with TRBD2 as a possible D gene (5 bases). The CDR3 runs to 14 residues. Deletions cut 2 bases from V and 2 bases from J, with 10 bases between. CDR1 and CDR2 from the germline V gene are MNHEY and SVGAGI. The CDR3 nucleotides are TGTGCCAGCAGTTACGTCGAGGGCCCCTACGAGCAGTACTTC. As protein: CASSYVEGPYEQYF.

The chain links TRBV4-1 to TRBJ2-1; TRBD2 is a possible D gene (6 bases). The V end was cut by 5 bases, the J end by 3 bases, with 8 bases between. The CDR3 is made up of 13 amino acids. CDR1 is MGHRA, CDR2 YSYEKL, per germline. The CDR3 is CASSSDYYNEQFF. CDR3 DNA: TGCGCCAGCAGCTCGGACTACTACAATGAGCAGTTCTTC.

This chain connects TRBV6-5 to TRBJ2-1; 8 bases are a match to TRBD2. This CDR3 has 15 residues. Germline V CDR1 and CDR2: MNHEY, SVGAGI. Trimming took 6 bases from V and 7 from J; bases not matched to a gene: 11. CDR3: CASSKLSGGGNEQFF. In nucleotides, the CDR3 is TGTGCCAGCAGCAAACTCTCGGGAGGGGGGAATGAGCAGTTCTTC.

The chain carries TRBV2 and TRBJ2-5; 7 bases line up with TRBD1. The trim removed 10 bases at V and 3 bases at J, leaving 5 bases unmatched. The CDR3 has 12 amino acids. CDR1 and CDR2 (germline): SNHLY, FYNNEI. The CDR3 loop reads CAIRTGKETQYF. DNA for the CDR3: TGTGCCATTCGGACAGGCAAAGAGACCCAGTACTTC. Full variable domain (missing parts from reference TRBV2 and TRBJ2-5): EPEVTQTPSHQVTQMGQEVILRCVPISNHLYFYWYRQILGQKVEFLVSFYNNEISEKSEIFDDQFSVERPDGSNFTLKIRSTKLEDSAMYFCAIRTGKETQYFGPGTRLLVL.

Here the CDR3 DNA reads TGCGCCAGCAGCTCAGGGGCAGGGTTAAACATTCAGTACTTC. Its translation: CASSSGAGLNIQYF. The chain carries TRBV5-1 and TRBJ2-4; the D gene is possibly TRBD1 (6 bases). Trimming removed 3 bases from V and 6 bases from J, with 13 bases in between. CDR3 length: 14 amino acids. CDR1 is SGHRS and CDR2 is YFSETQ in the germline V gene.

The genes are TRBV5-1 and TRBJ2-5; D might be TRBD1 (6 bases). CDR3 length: 14 amino acids. The V and J ends lost 0 bases and 6 bases respectively, with 12 bases between them. Germline CDR1 SGHRS, CDR2 YFSETQ. The CDR3 protein is CASSLETGLQTQYF. CDR3 coding DNA: TGCGCCAGCAGCTTGGAAACAGGGCTTCAGACCCAGTACTTC.

This chain uses TRBV4-2 with TRBJ1-4, with unresolved D. Germline CDR1 is LGHNA and CDR2 is YNFKEQ. Trimming stripped 0 bases from V and 6 bases from J, with 11 bases between. This CDR3 has 15 residues. CDR3 bases: TGTGCCAGCAGCCAAGAACCCGGTCGGGATGAAAAACTGTTTTTT. Translated: CASSQEPGRDEKLFF.

This chain links TRBV7-9 with TRBJ2-3, with 7 bases matching TRBD1. Germline V gene data show CDR1 as SEHNR and CDR2 as FQNEAQ (reference sequence). The CDR3 length is 15 residues. After removal of 7 bases from V and 4 bases from J, the junction contained 11 bases not matched to a gene. CDR3: CASTRIRGPSDTQYF. The CDR3, as DNA: TGTGCCAGCACCAGAATTAGGGGGCCCTCAGATACGCAGTATTTT.

This sequence joins TRBV4-2 and TRBJ2-6; weak D call: TRBD1 (6 bases). This CDR3 is 17 amino acids long. Germline V lookup: CDR1 LGHNA, CDR2 YNFKEQ. The V and J ends lost 1 base and 2 bases respectively, with 12 bases between them. CDR3 nucleotide sequence: TGTGCCAGCAGCCAAGGGCAGGGGATGACTGGGGCCAACGTCCTGACTTTC. It specifies CASSQGQGMTGANVLTF.

In DNA form, the CDR3 reads TGTGCCAGTAGTAGGTTAGGGACAGCCCTGAACACTGAAGCTTTCTTT. Protein sequence: CASSRLGTALNTEAFF. The J gene is TRBJ1-1, the V gene TRBV19, with 7 bases that match TRBD1. V lost 4 bases and J lost 0; bases outside the gene matches: 8. CDR3 length: 16 residues. Germline CDR1 LNHDA, CDR2 SQIVND (reference sequence).

The chain has TRBV12-5 and TRBJ1-1; weak D call: TRBD1 (6 bases). The CDR3 runs 13 residues. Germline CDR1 is LGHNT and CDR2 is FRNRAP. V lost 7 bases and J lost 1, with 10 bases in between. Written as DNA, the CDR3 is TGTGCTAGTGATCGAGGGGGGAACACTGAAGCTTTCTTT. It is translated as CASDRGGNTEAFF.

The genes are TRBV2 and TRBJ1-2, with no clear D. Trimming removed 3 bases at V and 3 bases at J, with 8 bases between. CDR1 and CDR2 (germline): SNHLY, FYNNEI. The CDR3 runs to 13 residues. CDR3 bases: TGTGCCAGCAGTGATGGGCGAGACTATGGCTACACCTTC. Translation: CASSDGRDYGYTF.

The chain employs TRBV2 and TRBJ1-2; D unresolved. Germline lookup yields CDR1 SNHLY and CDR2 FYNNEI. Trimming shortened V by 1 base and J by 3 bases, and 9 bases separated the two germline ends. The CDR3 covers 14 residues. CDR3 sequence (DNA): TGTGCCAGCAGTGAAGATGGAGGCTACTATGGCTACACCTTC. Protein product: CASSEDGGYYGYTF.

The rearrangement uses TRBV5-1 and TRBJ2-1; 8 bases line up with TRBD2. J lost 1 base, V lost 0 bases, and 3 bases had no gene match. CDR1 and CDR2 from the germline V gene are SGHRS and YFSETQ. This CDR3 comprises 16 residues. This CDR3 reads CASSLALAGSYNEQFF. The CDR3 DNA sequence: TGCGCCAGCAGCTTGGCCCTAGCGGGTTCCTACAATGAGCAGTTCTTC.

The chain couples TRBV25-1 to TRBJ2-3, with D possibly TRBD2 on 6 matching bases. Germline lookup yields CDR1 MGHDK and CDR2 SYGVNS. There are 17 residues in the CDR3. V lost 8 bases to trimming and J lost 5 bases, with 26 bases between them. The CDR3 DNA is TGTGCCAGCGGAAGATCCCGGGACGAACCCGGGAGAGATACGCAGTATTTT. It specifies CASGRSRDEPGRDTQYF.

This chain uses TRBV7-9 with TRBJ1-1, with D tentatively TRBD1 (5 bases). The V and J ends lost 3 bases and 4 bases respectively, with 12 bases between them. Germline CDR1 reads SEHNR; CDR2 reads FQNEAQ (reference sequence). The length of the CDR3 is 14 residues. CDR3 DNA: TGTGCCAGCAGCTTTACGGGGGATGGCACTGAAGCTTTCTTT. Encoded protein: CASSFTGDGTEAFF.

DNA of the CDR3: TGTGCCAGCAGCTTGAACAGCGGCCCAGATACGCAGTATTTT. Encoded protein: CASSLNSGPDTQYF. The chain has TRBV7-3 and TRBJ2-3; D is perhaps TRBD2 (5 bases). This CDR3 comprises 14 residues. Germline V gene sequence: CDR1 SGHTA, CDR2 FQGTGA. V was clipped by 3 bases and J by 4 bases, with 11 bases between them.

The chain has TRBV28 and TRBJ1-2; D possibly corresponds to TRBD1 (6 bases). Germline assignment: CDR1 MDHEN and CDR2 SYDVKM. The germline V and J ends were trimmed by 5 bases and 4 bases, with 11 bases remaining between them. The CDR3 has 13 amino acids. The CDR3 sequence: CASSPGQRYGYTF. The CDR3 coding sequence is TGTGCCAGCAGTCCCGGACAGCGCTATGGCTACACCTTC.

The chain couples TRBV18 to TRBJ2-2; D is unclear. The CDR3 is made up of 16 amino acids. Germline V gene sequence: CDR1 KGHSH, CDR2 LQKENI. The V and J ends lost 3 bases and 1 base respectively, with 12 bases between them. The chain's CDR3 is CASSPPGSGNTGELFF. CDR3 nucleotide sequence: TGTGCCAGCTCACCCCCCGGGTCGGGGAACACCGGGGAGCTGTTTTTT.

The rearrangement joins TRBV28 to TRBJ2-3; 7 bases are a match to TRBD1. J was trimmed by 3 bases and V by 5 bases; bases with no gene match: 8. The germline V gene encodes CDR1 MDHEN and CDR2 SYDVKM. There are 15 residues in the CDR3. The chain's CDR3 is CASSRQGSFTDTQYF. CDR3 bases: TGTGCCAGCAGTCGACAGGGTAGTTTTACAGATACGCAGTATTTT. Full variable domain (rest looked up from reference TRBV28 and TRBJ2-3): DVKVTQSSRYLVKRTGEKVFLECVQDMDHENMFWYRQDPGLGLRLIYFSYDVKMKEKGDIPEGYSVSREKKERFSLILESASTNQTSMYLCASSRQGSFTDTQYFGPGTRLTVL.

The CDR3 region has the DNA TGTGCCAGCAGCCAAGAGACTTCCCAGCGGACTACAGATACGCAGTATTTT. This encodes CASSQETSQRTTDTQYF. The J gene is TRBJ2-3, the V gene TRBV4-2; D perhaps matches TRBD2 (5 bases). The germline CDR1 and CDR2 sequences are LGHNA and YNFKEQ. V lost 0 bases to trimming and J lost 3 bases, with 16 bases between them. The CDR3 is 17 residues long.

The rearrangement uses TRBV5-1 and TRBJ2-1; 9 bases fit TRBD2. Germline CDR1 is SGHRS and CDR2 is YFSETQ. CDR3 length: 15 amino acids. Trimming at V came to 3 bases and at J to 7 bases, leaving 8 bases not matched to a gene. The CDR3 spells CASSSLIAGVNEQFF. The CDR3 region has the DNA TGCGCCAGCAGCTCTTTAATAGCGGGGGTAAATGAGCAGTTCTTC.